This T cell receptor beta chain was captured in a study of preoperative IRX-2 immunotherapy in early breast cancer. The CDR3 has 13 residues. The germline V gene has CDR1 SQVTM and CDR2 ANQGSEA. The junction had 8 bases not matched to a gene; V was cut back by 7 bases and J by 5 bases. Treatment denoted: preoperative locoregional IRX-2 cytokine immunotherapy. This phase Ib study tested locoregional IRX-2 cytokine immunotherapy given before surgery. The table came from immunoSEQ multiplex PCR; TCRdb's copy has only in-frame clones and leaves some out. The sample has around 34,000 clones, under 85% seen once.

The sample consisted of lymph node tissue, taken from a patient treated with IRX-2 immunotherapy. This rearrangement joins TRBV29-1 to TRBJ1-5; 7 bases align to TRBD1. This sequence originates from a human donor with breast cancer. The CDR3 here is CSAVQGRDQPQHF. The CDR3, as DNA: TGCAGCGCCGTACAGGGGCGGGATCAGCCCCAGCATTTT.